This T cell receptor beta chain was observed in a study of T cell changes during pregnancy in multiple sclerosis. Assay used: immunoSEQ multiplex PCR; TCRdb lists only in-frame clones, some missing. The table has more than 65,000 clones, approximately 92% seen once. V dropped 3 bases and J dropped 2; count of bases not matched to a gene: 4. CDR3 length equals 15 residues. In germline, CDR1 is SGHVS, CDR2 FQNEAQ. The specimen comprised CD4+ T cells from peripheral blood mononuclear cells, sampled before pregnancy. The chain recombines TRBV7-8 with TRBJ2-5, with 9 bases lining up with TRBD1. This TCR was sampled from a female donor with multiple sclerosis, enrolled in a pregnancy study. As DNA, the CDR3 is TGTGCCAGCAGCTTGACAGGGGGGAAACAAGAGACCCAGTACTTC. It codes for CASSLTGGKQETQYF. Supplemented by reference TRBV7-8 and TRBJ2-5, the full variable domain reads GAGVSQSPRYKVAKRGQDVALRCDPISGHVSLFWYQQALGQGPEFLTYFQNEAQLDKSGLPSDRFFAERPEGSVSTLKIQRTQQEDSAVYLCASSLTGGKQETQYFGPGTRLLVL.